This TCR beta chain was retrieved from a study of beta chain features in type 1 diabetes. Background on the study: Cell yields, gender and age were similar in healthy donors and patients. General study findings and limits: Using cDNA template may skew counts toward highly expressing activated cells. TCRB CDR3s were moderately but significantly shorter in Type 1 diabetes patients in all four CD4+ subsets. Compared to healthy donors, patients appeared to have naive, central memory and Treg TCRB repertoires that were more alike.

This clone turned up a few times. Its antigen is unknown. The authors reverse transcribed all of the isolated RNA, so sequencing captured expressed TCRB transcripts. Profiling relied on immunoSEQ multiplex PCR, and the TCRdb table lists in-frame clones only, not all of them. In the table there are 150,000 to 200,000 clones, roughly 7.1% of which are singletons. The CDR3 contains 14 residues. The clonotype was recovered from a woman between 40 and 50 years old with type 1 diabetes. The sequenced sample was central memory CD4+ T cells from blood. The chain combines TRBV21-1 with TRBJ1-2; TRBD1 was called by the table and not checked on the DNA. TRBV21-1 is noted as a pseudogene. CDR3 loop: CASSLRQGADGYTF. Written as DNA, the CDR3 is TGTGCCAGCAGCCTTCGACAGGGGGCTGACGGCTACACCTTC.